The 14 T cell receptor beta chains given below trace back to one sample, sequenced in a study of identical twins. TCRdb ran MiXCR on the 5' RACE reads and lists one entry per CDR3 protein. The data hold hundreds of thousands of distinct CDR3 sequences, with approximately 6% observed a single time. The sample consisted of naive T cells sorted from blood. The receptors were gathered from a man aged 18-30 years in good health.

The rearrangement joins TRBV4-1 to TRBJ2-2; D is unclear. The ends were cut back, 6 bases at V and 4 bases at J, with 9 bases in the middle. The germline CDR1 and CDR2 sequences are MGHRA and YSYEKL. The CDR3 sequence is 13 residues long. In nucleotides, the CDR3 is TGCGCCAGCAGGGGTAAGGGCACCGGGGAGCTGTTTTTT. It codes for CASRGKGTGELFF.

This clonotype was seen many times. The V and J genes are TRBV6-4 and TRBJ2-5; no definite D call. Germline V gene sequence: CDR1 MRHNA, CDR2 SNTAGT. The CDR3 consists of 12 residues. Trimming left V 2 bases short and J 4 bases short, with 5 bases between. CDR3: CASSDRAETQYF. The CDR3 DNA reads TGTGCCAGCAGTGACAGGGCAGAGACCCAGTACTTC.

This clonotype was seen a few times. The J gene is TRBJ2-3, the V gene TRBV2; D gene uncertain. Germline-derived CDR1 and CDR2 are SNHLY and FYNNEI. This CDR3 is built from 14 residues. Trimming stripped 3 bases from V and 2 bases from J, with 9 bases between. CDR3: CASSDPGATDTQYF. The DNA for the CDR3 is TGTGCCAGCAGTGATCCAGGAGCCACAGATACGCAGTATTTT. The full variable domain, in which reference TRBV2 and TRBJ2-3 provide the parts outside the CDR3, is EPEVTQTPSHQVTQMGQEVILRCVPISNHLYFYWYRQILGQKVEFLVSFYNNEISEKSEIFDDQFSVERPDGSNFTLKIRSTKLEDSAMYFCASSDPGATDTQYFGPGTRLTVL.

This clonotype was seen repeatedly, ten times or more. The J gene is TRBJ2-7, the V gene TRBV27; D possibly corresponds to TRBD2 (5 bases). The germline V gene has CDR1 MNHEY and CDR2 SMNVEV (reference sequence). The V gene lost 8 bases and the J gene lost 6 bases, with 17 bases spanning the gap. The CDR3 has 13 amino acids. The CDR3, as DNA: TGTGCCAGCCGCCGGATAGGCGAGGGCGAGCAGTACGTC. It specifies CASRRIGEGEQYV.

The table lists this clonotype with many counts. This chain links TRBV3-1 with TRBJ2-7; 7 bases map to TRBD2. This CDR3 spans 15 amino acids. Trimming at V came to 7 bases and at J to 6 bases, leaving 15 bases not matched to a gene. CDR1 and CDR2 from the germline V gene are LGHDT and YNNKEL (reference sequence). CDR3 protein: CASTQVREGLSEQYV. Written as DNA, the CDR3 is TGTGCCAGCACTCAAGTGAGGGAGGGCCTATCCGAGCAGTACGTC.

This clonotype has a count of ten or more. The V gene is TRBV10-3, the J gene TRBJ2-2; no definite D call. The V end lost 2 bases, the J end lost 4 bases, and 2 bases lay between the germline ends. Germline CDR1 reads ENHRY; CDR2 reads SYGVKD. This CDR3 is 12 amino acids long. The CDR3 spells CAISERTGELFF. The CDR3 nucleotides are TGTGCCATCAGTGAGCGCACCGGGGAGCTGTTTTTT.

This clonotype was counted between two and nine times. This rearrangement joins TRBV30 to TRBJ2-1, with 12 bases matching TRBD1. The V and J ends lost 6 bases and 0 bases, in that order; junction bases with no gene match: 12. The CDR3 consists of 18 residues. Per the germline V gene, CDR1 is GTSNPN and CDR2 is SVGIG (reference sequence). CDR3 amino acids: CACTRDRGPRSSYNEQFF. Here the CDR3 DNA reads TGTGCCTGCACCCGGGACAGGGGGCCCCGGAGCTCCTACAATGAGCAGTTCTTC.

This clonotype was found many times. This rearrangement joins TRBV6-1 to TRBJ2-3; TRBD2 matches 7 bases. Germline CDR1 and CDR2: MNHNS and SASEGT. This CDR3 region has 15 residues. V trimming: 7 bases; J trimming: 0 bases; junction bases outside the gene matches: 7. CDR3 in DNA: TGTGCCAGCACCTCGGGGGGATCTAGCACAGATACGCAGTATTTT. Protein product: CASTSGGSSTDTQYF.

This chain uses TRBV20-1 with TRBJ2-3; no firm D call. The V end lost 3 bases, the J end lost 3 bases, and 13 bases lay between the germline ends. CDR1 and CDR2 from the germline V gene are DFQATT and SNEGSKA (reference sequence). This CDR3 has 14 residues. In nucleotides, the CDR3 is TGCAGTGCTAGGGATTCCCTGAGGACAGATACGCAGTATTTT. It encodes CSARDSLRTDTQYF.

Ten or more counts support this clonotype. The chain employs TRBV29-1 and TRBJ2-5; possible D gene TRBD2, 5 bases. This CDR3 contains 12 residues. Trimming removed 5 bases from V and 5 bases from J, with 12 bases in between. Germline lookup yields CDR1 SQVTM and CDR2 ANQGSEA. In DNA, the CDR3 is TGCAGCGTTTTAGAGGGCCCCGAGACCCAGTACTTC. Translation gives CSVLEGPETQYF.

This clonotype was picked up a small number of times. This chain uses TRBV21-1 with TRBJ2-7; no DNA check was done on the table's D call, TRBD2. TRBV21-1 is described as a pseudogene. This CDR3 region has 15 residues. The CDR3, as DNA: TGTGCCAGCAGCAAAGGGGGACTAGCGGACCACGAGCAGTACTTC. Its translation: CASSKGGLADHEQYF.

DNA for the CDR3: TGTGCCAGCAGCCTACAGGTTTCGAACACTCCCCCCCTCACCGGGGAGCTGTTTTTT. This gives the protein CASSLQVSNTPPLTGELFF. The genes are TRBV4-2 and TRBJ2-2; the D gene is possibly TRBD1 (5 bases). Trimming cost V 4 bases and J 4 bases, with 25 bases left between them. From germline, CDR1 is LGHNA and CDR2 YNFKEQ. The length of the CDR3 is 19 residues.

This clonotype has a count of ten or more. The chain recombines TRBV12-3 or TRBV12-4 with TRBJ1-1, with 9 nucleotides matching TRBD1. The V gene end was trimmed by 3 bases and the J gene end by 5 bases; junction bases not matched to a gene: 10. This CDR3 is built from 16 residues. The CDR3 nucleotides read TGTGCCAGCAGTTTGGGGACAGGGAGATTGGGGACTGAAGCTTTCTTT. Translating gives CASSLGTGRLGTEAFF.

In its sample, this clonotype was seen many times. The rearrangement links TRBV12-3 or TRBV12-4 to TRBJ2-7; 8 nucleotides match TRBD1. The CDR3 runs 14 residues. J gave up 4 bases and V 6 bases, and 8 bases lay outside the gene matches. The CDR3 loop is CASSRSGTGYEQYV. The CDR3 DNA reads TGTGCCAGCAGCCGGTCCGGGACAGGATACGAGCAGTACGTC.